This T cell receptor beta chain was sequenced for a study of blood T cells in healthy people across ages. The germline V gene has CDR1 MDHEN and CDR2 SYDVKM. This CDR3 spans 20 amino acids. Trimming cost V 3 bases and J 0 bases, with 24 bases left between them. Alongside a J-beta primer mix, a sample-barcoded 5' primer served in a second PCR lasting roughly 7 to 12 cycles. TCRdb reprocessed the 5' RACE reads with MiXCR, giving one entry per CDR3 protein. The data hold hundreds of thousands of distinct CDR3 sequences, with about 48% observed a single time. The clonotype comes from a man aged 25 to 45 in good health. The chain employs TRBV28 and TRBJ1-5; D remains unclear. Sequenced sample: blood. The CDR3 bases are TGTGCCAGCAGTTTCAACCCAAACCCAAGGCCGAAACCTAGCAATCAGCCCCAGCATTTT. Translation: CASSFNPNPRPKPSNQPQHF.